There are many counts of the clone carrying this T cell receptor beta chain. Its antigen is unidentified. The sequence runs out 3 residues before the end of the CDR3; the remainder is reconstructed from the germline J gene. These data are taken from a study of T cell clonality in common variable immunodeficiency. CDR3 length equals 15 residues. Trimming removed 0 bases at V and 4 bases at J, with 13 bases between. Findings of the study overall: Patient heterogeneity in the CVID cohort limited correlations between repertoire features and clinical complications. Authors noted CVID clonality's cause needs subpopulation repertoire sequencing.

Generated by immunoSEQ multiplex PCR, the TCRdb table keeps only in-frame clones and is missing some. Captured here are under 45,000 clones, none seen once; the top ten comprise over 1.1%. The V and J genes are TRBV12-3 or TRBV12-4 and TRBJ2-7; tentative D call: TRBD2 (6 bases). This sequence was found in a person aged 18 to 75 in good health. Sequenced material: peripheral blood mononuclear cells. CDR3: CASSLARGGSYEQYF. The CDR3 DNA, read in part, is TGTGCCAGCAGTTTAGCGCGGGGCGGTTCGTACGAG.